This T cell receptor (beta chain) was captured by sequencing in a study of cytomegalovirus exposure and HLA in healthy donors. Study results and limitations: A later analysis found that most CMV-associated TCR beta chains appeared HLA-restricted.

On this clone: Its target is unknown.

With 60 Vbeta and 13 Jbeta primers, the PCR was carried out. Measured with immunoSEQ multiplex PCR; TCRdb has only the in-frame clones, and not every one. The sample yields 170,000 or so clones, about four fifths seen once. The sequenced sample was PBMCs. This TCR derives from a man aged 50 or older in good health and CMV-seronegative.

In DNA, the CDR3 is TGCGCCAGCAGCCCGGGCGGGCAGGGGGCCTACAATGAGCAGTTCTTC. It translates to CASSPGGQGAYNEQFF. The chain recombines TRBV5-1 with TRBJ2-1, with 7 bases that match TRBD1. V trimming: 4 bases; J trimming: 2 bases; junction bases outside the gene matches: 9. The CDR3 totals 16 residues. Germline V gene lookup returns CDR1 SGHRS and CDR2 YFSETQ.